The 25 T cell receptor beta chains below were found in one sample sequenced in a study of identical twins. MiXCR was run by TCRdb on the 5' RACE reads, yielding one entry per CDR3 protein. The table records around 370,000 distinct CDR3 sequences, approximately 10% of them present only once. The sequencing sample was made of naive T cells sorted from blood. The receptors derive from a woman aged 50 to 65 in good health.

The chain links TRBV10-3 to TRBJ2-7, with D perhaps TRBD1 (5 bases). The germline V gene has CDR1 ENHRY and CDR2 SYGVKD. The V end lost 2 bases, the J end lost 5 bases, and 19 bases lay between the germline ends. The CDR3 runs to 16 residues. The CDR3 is CAISEISGMNTNEQYF. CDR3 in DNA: TGTGCCATCAGTGAGATTTCAGGGATGAACACCAACGAGCAGTACTTC.

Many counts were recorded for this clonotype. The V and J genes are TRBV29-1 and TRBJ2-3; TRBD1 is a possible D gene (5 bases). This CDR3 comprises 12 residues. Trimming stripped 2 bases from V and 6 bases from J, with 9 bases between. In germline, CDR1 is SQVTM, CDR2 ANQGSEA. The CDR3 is CSVEWPGDTQYF. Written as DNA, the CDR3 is TGCAGCGTTGAATGGCCAGGGGATACGCAGTATTTT.

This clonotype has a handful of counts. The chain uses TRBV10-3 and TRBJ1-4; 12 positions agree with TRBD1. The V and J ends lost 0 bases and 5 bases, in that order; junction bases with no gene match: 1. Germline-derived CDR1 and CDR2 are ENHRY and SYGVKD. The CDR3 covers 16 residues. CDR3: CAISESGQGANEKLFF. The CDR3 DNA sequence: TGTGCCATCAGTGAGTCGGGACAGGGGGCAAATGAAAAACTGTTTTTT.

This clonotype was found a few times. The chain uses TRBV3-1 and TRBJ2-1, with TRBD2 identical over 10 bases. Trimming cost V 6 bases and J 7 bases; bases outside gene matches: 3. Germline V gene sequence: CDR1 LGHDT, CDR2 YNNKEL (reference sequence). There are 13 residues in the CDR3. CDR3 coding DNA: TGTGCCAGCAGGTTGACTAGCGGGAATGAGCAGTTCTTC. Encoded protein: CASRLTSGNEQFF.

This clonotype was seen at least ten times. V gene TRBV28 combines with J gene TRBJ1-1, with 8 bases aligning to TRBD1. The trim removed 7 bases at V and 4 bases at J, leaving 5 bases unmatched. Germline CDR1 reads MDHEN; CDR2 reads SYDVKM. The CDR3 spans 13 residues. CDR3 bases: TGTGCCAGCATCCAGGGGGCAGGCACTGAAGCTTTCTTT. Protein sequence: CASIQGAGTEAFF.

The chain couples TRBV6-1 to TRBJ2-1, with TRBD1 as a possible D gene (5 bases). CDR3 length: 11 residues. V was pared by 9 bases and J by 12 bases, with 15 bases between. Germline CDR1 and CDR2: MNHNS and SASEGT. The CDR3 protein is CASETPDTQFF. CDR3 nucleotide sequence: TGTGCCAGTGAAACGCCGGACACGCAGTTCTTC.

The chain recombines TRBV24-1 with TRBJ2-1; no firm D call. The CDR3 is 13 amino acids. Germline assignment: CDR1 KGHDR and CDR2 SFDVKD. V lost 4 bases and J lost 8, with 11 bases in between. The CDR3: CATSDPRGDEQFF. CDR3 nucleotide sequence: TGTGCCACCAGTGACCCCCGTGGGGATGAGCAGTTCTTC.

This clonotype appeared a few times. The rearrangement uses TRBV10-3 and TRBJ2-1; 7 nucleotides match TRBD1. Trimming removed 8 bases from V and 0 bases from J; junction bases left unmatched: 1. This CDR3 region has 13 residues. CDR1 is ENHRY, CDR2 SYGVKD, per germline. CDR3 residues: CAIRDSSYNEQFF. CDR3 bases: TGTGCCATCCGGGACAGCTCCTACAATGAGCAGTTCTTC.

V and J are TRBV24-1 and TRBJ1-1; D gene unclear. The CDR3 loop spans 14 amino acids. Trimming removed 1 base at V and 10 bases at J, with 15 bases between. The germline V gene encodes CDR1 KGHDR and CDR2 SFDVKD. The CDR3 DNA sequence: TGTGCCACCAGTGATTTAGGGAGGGAATATGGAGCTTTCTTT. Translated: CATSDLGREYGAFF.

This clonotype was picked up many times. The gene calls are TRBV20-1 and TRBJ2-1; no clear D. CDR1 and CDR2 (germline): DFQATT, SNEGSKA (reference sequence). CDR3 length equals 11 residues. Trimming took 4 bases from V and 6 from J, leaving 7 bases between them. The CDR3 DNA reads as TGCAGTGCTACCCCGTTCAATGAGCAGTTCTTC. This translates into CSATPFNEQFF.

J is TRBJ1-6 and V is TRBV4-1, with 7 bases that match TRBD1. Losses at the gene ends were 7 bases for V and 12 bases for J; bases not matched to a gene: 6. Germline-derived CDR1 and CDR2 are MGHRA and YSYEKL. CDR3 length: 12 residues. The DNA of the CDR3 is TGCGCCAGCACCCAGGGGGGGGGACCCCTCCACTTT. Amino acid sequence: CASTQGGGPLHF.

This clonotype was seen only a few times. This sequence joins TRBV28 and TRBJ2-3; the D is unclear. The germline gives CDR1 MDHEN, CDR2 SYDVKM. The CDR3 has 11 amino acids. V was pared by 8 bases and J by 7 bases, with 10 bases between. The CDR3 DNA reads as TGTGCCAGCGGAAACATGTATACGCAGTATTTT. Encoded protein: CASGNMYTQYF.

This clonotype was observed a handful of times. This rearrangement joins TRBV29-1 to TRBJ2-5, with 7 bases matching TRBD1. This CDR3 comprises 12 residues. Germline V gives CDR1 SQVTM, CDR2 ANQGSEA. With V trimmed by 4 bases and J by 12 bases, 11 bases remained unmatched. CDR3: CSVVPDRSKEYF. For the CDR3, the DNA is TGCAGCGTTGTCCCGGACAGGTCGAAGGAGTACTTC.

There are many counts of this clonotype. This CDR3 is CASSQGGLFPESYF. CDR3 in DNA: TGCGCCAGCAGCCAAGGGGGCCTCTTTCCAGAGAGCTACTTC. V and J are TRBV4-1 and TRBJ2-4; D may be TRBD1 (5 bases). Trimming stripped 1 base from V and 16 bases from J, with 20 bases between. From germline, CDR1 is MGHRA and CDR2 YSYEKL. The CDR3 spans 14 residues.

CDR3 in amino acids: CASSEGMGGELFF. CDR3 sequence (DNA): TGTGCCAGCAGTGAAGGGATGGGCGGGGAGCTGTTTTTT. This chain joins TRBV25-1 and TRBJ2-2; D gene uncertain. CDR1 is MGHDK, CDR2 SYGVNS, per germline. V was pared by 2 bases and J by 7 bases, with 8 bases between. This CDR3 contains 13 residues.

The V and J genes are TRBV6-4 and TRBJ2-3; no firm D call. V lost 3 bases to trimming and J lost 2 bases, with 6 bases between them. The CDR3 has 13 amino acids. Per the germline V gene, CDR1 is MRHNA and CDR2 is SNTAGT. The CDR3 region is CASSEQNTDTQYF. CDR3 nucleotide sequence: TGTGCCAGCAGTGAACAGAACACAGATACGCAGTATTTT.

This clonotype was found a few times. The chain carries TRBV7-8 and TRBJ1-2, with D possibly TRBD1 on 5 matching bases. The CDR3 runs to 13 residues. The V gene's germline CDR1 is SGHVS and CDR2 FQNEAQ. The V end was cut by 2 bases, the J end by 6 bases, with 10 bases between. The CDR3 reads CASSLSGAHGYTF. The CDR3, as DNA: TGTGCCAGCAGCTTATCTGGGGCGCATGGCTACACCTTC.

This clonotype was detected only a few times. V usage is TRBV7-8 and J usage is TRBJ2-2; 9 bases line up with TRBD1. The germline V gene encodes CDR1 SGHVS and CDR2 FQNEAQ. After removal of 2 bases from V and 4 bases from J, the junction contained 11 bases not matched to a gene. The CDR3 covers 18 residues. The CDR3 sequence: CASSLPDRGYLFTGELFF. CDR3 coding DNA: TGTGCCAGCAGCTTACCTGACAGGGGGTATCTTTTCACCGGGGAGCTGTTTTTT. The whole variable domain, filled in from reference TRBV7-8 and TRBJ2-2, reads GAGVSQSPRYKVAKRGQDVALRCDPISGHVSLFWYQQALGQGPEFLTYFQNEAQLDKSGLPSDRFFAERPEGSVSTLKIQRTQQEDSAVYLCASSLPDRGYLFTGELFFGEGSRLTVL.

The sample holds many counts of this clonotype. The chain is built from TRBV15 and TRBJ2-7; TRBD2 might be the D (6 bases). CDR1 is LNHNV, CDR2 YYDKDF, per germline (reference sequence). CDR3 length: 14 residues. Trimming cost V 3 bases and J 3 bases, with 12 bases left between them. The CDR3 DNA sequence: TGTGCCACCAGCAGTCCGGGACTTAGCTACGAGCAGTACTTC. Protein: CATSSPGLSYEQYF.

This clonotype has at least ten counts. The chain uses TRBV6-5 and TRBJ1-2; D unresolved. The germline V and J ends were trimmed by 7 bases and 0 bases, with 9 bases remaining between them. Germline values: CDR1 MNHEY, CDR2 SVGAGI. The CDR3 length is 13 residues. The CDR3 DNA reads TGTGCCAGCAAGTGGGGAACTAACTATGGCTACACCTTC. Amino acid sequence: CASKWGTNYGYTF.

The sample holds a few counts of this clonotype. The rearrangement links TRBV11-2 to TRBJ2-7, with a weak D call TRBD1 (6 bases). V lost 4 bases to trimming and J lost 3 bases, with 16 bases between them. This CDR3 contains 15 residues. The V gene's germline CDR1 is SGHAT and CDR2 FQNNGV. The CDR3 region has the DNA TGTGCCAGCAGCTCACTCAGGGGCCGGCACTACGAGCAGTACGTC. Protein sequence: CASSSLRGRHYEQYV.

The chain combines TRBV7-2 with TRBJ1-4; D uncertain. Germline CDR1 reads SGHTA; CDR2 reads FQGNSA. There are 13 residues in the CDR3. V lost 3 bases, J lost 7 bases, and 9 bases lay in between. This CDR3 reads CASSFALAEKLFF. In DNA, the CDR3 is TGTGCCAGCAGCTTTGCTTTAGCTGAAAAACTGTTTTTT.

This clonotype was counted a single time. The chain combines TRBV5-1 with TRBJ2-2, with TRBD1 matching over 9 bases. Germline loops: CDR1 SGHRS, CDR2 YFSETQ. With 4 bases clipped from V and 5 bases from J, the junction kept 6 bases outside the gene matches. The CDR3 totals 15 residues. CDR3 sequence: CASSGRDRATGELFF. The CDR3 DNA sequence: TGCGCCAGCAGCGGCCGGGACAGGGCAACCGGGGAGCTGTTTTTT.

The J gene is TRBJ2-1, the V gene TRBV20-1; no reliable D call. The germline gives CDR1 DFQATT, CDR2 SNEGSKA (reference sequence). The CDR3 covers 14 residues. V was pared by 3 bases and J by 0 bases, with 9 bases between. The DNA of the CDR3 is TGCAGTGCTAGCCCCTATAGCTCCTACAATGAGCAGTTCTTC. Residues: CSASPYSSYNEQFF.

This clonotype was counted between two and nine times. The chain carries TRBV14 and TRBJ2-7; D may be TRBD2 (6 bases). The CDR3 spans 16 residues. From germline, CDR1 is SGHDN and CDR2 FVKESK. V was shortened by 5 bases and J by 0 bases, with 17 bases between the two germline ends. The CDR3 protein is CASSSAGPLISYEQYF. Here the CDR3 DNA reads TGTGCCAGCAGCTCTGCGGGGCCTCTAATCTCCTACGAGCAGTACTTC.